A single sample gave rise to the 6 T cell receptor beta chains below, sequenced in a study of blood T cell repertoires in COVID-19. Sequenced by immunoSEQ multiplex PCR; TCRdb stores in-frame clones only, minus some. This table has more than 200,000 clones, 70% to 90% appearing once. Sequencing used peripheral blood. The receptor source for this set is a man under 40 with active or convalescent COVID-19.

This rearrangement joins TRBV19 to TRBJ1-1; D ambiguous. The CDR3 loop spans 13 amino acids. Germline V gene lookup returns CDR1 LNHDA and CDR2 SQIVND (reference sequence). V shed 7 bases and J shed 6 bases, with 15 bases lying between them. The chain's CDR3 is CASTYTGWAEAFF. The CDR3 nucleotides read TGTGCCAGTACCTATACGGGGTGGGCTGAAGCTTTCTTT.

The chain combines TRBV25-1 with TRBJ1-6; TRBD1 might be the D (5 bases). V lost 4 bases and J 6 bases, leaving 10 bases between the germline ends. The CDR3 is made up of 14 amino acids. CDR1 and CDR2 (germline): MGHDK, SYGVNS. The CDR3 reads CASSARGLNSPLHF. In DNA, the CDR3 is TGTGCCAGCAGTGCGCGGGGACTTAATTCACCCCTCCACTTT.

This rearrangement joins TRBV10-2 to TRBJ1-2, with a possible D match to TRBD1 (6 bases). Trimming took 1 base from V and 4 from J, leaving 10 bases between them. Germline V gene sequence: CDR1 WSHSY, CDR2 SAAADI. There are 14 residues in the CDR3. CDR3 DNA sequence: TGCGCCAGCAGTGAGTGGGGGGGCGTCTATGGCTACACCTTC. Encoded protein: CASSEWGGVYGYTF.

The chain couples TRBV27 to TRBJ2-3, with 11 bases that match TRBD1. V gave up 6 bases and J gave up 2 bases; unmatched junction bases: 4. CDR3 length: 15 residues. Germline V gene data show CDR1 as MNHEY and CDR2 as SMNVEV (reference sequence). The CDR3 protein is CASRWTGGPTDTQYF. Written as DNA, the CDR3 is TGTGCCAGCAGGTGGACAGGGGGCCCCACAGATACGCAGTATTTT.

The chain carries TRBV30 and TRBJ1-1; D perhaps matches TRBD1 (6 bases). Germline V gene data show CDR1 as GTSNPN and CDR2 as SVGIG (reference sequence). Trimming took 3 bases from V and 6 from J, leaving 11 bases between them. This CDR3 has 12 residues. The CDR3 nucleotides read TGTGCCTGGAGGCTGGACAGACCTGAAGCTTTCTTT. Its protein is CAWRLDRPEAFF.

The V gene is TRBV27, the J gene TRBJ1-4, with 9 bases fitting TRBD1. Unmatched junction bases numbered 10, after V lost 11 bases and J lost 3 bases. Germline values: CDR1 MNHEY, CDR2 SMNVEV (reference sequence). CDR3 size: 15 residues. CDR3 loop: CAGVGQGTANEKLFF. The CDR3 DNA reads TGTGCCGGGGTAGGACAGGGGACTGCTAATGAAAAACTGTTTTTT. Based on the CDR3 plus reference TRBV27 and TRBJ1-4, the full variable domain is EAQVTQNPRYLITVTGKKLTVTCSQNMNHEYMSWYRQDPGLGLRQIYYSMNVEVTDKGDVPEGYKVSRKEKRNFPLILESPSPNQTSLYFCAGVGQGTANEKLFFGSGTQLSVL.